The sequence of this TCR beta chain was determined in a study of OX40 agonist ivuxolimab in advanced cancers. Looking at the study overall: Clinicians treated patients with ivuxolimab, an agonistic anti-OX40 (CD134) antibody. In this trial design, patients received ivuxolimab intravenously at 0.01 to 10 mg/kg every 2 weeks.

TCRdb's table, derived via immunoSEQ multiplex PCR, lists solely in-frame clones and lacks some. The sample lists some 83,000 clones; approximately 91% were seen once. Germline CDR1 and CDR2: SGHNT and YYREEE (reference sequence). The CDR3 spans 15 residues. Germline trimming cut 3 bases from V and 3 bases from J; bases unmatched to any gene: 9. General study results and limits: With doses of 0.1 to 3.0 mg/kg, CD4+ and CD8+ blood T cells had undergone clonal expansion by week 6.

In the case of this clone: No antigen is known for it.

Specimen: CD4+ or CD8+ T cells sorted from blood, collected in a trial of the OX40 agonist ivuxolimab. The J gene is TRBJ2-7, the V gene TRBV5-4, with TRBD2 identical over 7 bases. This receptor was obtained from an adult with an advanced solid tumor such as melanoma, head and neck, liver or kidney cancer. DNA for the CDR3: TGTGCCAGCAGCTCAACTAGCGAGAAGGTCTACGAGCAGTACTTC. Its translation is CASSSTSEKVYEQYF.